Listed below are T cell receptor beta chains from one sample, sequenced in a study of cytotoxic CD8 clonotypes in ibrutinib-treated CLL. TCRdb's copy holds only in-frame clones and misses some; the assay was immunoSEQ multiplex PCR. The table includes 150,000 or so clones, roughly 83% detected once. The sample in question was PBMCs, obtained after 12 months of ibrutinib treatment. The receptor set was obtained from a human donor with chronic lymphocytic leukemia. Both conserved end residues are part of each CDR3. A D gene is named only where the DNA matches it firmly. Some rows mark clone size as missing; the rest say once, few, many or name a class of expanded clone.

clone_size	d_call	v_call	j_call	cdr3_aa	cdr3_nt
NA	NA	TRBV9	TRBJ1-1	CASSVVPGTKAMNTEAFF	TGTGCCAGCAGCGTAGTTCCGGGGACCAAAGCCATGAACACTGAAGCTTTCTTT
NA	TRBD1	TRBV28	TRBJ2-6	CASSFGAAGQGLIGANVLTF	TGTGCCAGCAGTTTTGGGGCGGCGGGACAGGGACTGATTGGGGCCAACGTCCTGACTTTC
NA	NA	TRBV10-3	TRBJ2-6	CAISETASGANVLTF	TGTGCCATCAGTGAGACAGCCTCTGGGGCCAACGTCCTGACTTTC
NA	NA	TRBV19	TRBJ2-7	CASSGGFEQYF	TGTGCCAGTAGTGGAGGGTTCGAGCAGTACTTC
NA	NA	TRBV30	TRBJ2-7	CAWSSTSYEQYF	TGTGCCTGGAGTTCGACTAGCTACGAGCAGTACTTC
NA	NA	TRBV9	TRBJ2-7	CASSVGGANYEQYF	TGTGCCAGCAGCGTAGGGGGGGCCAACTACGAGCAGTACTTC
few	NA	TRBV6-6	TRBJ2-2	CASSYQGQLGELFF	TGTGCCAGCAGTTACCAAGGACAGCTCGGGGAGCTGTTTTTT
NA	TRBD1	TRBV27	TRBJ1-2	CASSRDRGWYGYTF	TGTGCCAGCAGCCGGGACAGGGGATGGTATGGCTACACCTTC
NA	NA	TRBV5-1	TRBJ2-1	CASSFTTSPEQFF	TGCGCCAGCAGCTTTACGACTAGTCCTGAGCAGTTCTTC
NA	TRBD2	TRBV28	TRBJ2-3	CASSLMTGGYDTQYF	TGTGCCAGCAGCCTGATGACGGGAGGTTACGATACGCAGTATTTT
NA	NA	TRBV7-2	TRBJ1-2	CASSFDAAAMNYGYTF	TGTGCCAGCAGCTTCGATGCGGCAGCGATGAACTATGGCTACACCTTC
NA	NA	TRBV9	TRBJ2-7	CASSVEQDSTYEQYF	TGTGCCAGCAGCGTAGAGCAGGACAGCACCTACGAGCAGTACTTC
NA	NA	TRBV14	TRBJ2-2	CASSQDAAANTGELFF	TGTGCCAGCAGCCAAGACGCGGCTGCGAACACCGGGGAGCTGTTTTTT
NA	NA	TRBV7-2	TRBJ1-1	CASSLVQGKAFF	TGTGCCAGCAGCTTAGTACAGGGTAAAGCTTTCTTT
NA	NA	TRBV7-9	TRBJ2-1	CASSFQGSNNEQFF	TGTGCCAGCAGCTTTCAGGGTAGCAACAATGAGCAGTTCTTC
NA	NA	TRBV7-9	TRBJ1-2	CASSVDSIYGYTF	TGTGCCAGCAGCGTGGACAGTATTTATGGCTACACCTTC
NA	NA	TRBV5-4	TRBJ2-3	CASIKTGYDTQYF	TGTGCCAGCATCAAGACCGGATACGATACGCAGTATTTT
NA	NA	TRBV5-1	TRBJ1-4	CASSLWAPTGPNEKLFF	TGCGCCAGCAGCTTGTGGGCCCCGACAGGCCCGAATGAAAAACTGTTTTTT
NA	NA	TRBV7-6	TRBJ2-3	CASGQTDTQYF	TGTGCCAGCGGGCAGACAGATACGCAGTATTTT
NA	TRBD1	TRBV7-2	TRBJ1-3	CASSLGQGGGNTIYF	TGTGCCAGCAGCTTGGGACAGGGAGGCGGAAACACCATATATTTT
NA	NA	TRBV7-6	TRBJ2-1	CASSLSQSHNEQFF	TGTGCCAGCAGCTTAAGCCAGAGCCACAATGAGCAGTTCTTC
NA	NA	TRBV28	TRBJ1-1	CASSLPAGASGDTEAFF	TGTGCCAGCAGTTTGCCGGCAGGGGCCAGTGGGGACACTGAAGCTTTCTTT
NA	TRBD2	TRBV2	TRBJ2-1	CASSEPSAGEEDNEQFF	TGTGCCAGCAGTGAACCTTCTGCGGGGGAAGAGGACAATGAGCAGTTCTTC
NA	NA	TRBV7-9	TRBJ1-4	CASSFGPTNEKLFF	TGTGCCAGCAGCTTCGGGCCAACTAATGAAAAACTGTTTTTT
NA	TRBD2	TRBV11-2	TRBJ2-3	CASSPWTSTDTQYF	TGTGCCAGCAGCCCCTGGACTAGTACAGATACGCAGTATTTT
NA	NA	TRBV4-3	TRBJ2-3	CASSQDSAGQWTDTQYF	TGCGCCAGCAGCCAAGATTCGGCAGGACAGTGGACAGATACGCAGTATTTT
NA	NA	TRBV6-6	TRBJ2-2	CASRLIRAGELFF	TGTGCCAGCAGACTGATAAGGGCCGGGGAGCTGTTTTTT
NA	NA	TRBV5-4	TRBJ2-7	CASSLGGGGNSYEQYF	TGTGCCAGCAGCTTGGGTGGAGGAGGGAACTCCTACGAGCAGTACTTC
NA	TRBD1	TRBV2	TRBJ1-2	CASSGQGFGYTF	TGTGCCAGCAGTGGACAGGGGTTTGGCTACACCTTC
once	TRBD1	TRBV5-8	TRBJ1-4	CASSLRTGTGGEKLFF	TGTGCCAGCAGTCTCAGAACCGGGACAGGCGGTGAAAAACTGTTTTTT
NA	TRBD2	TRBV5-1	TRBJ2-1	CASSLRTSGDYEQFF	TGCGCCAGCAGCTTACGAACGAGCGGGGACTATGAGCAGTTCTTC
NA	TRBD1	TRBV23-1	TRBJ1-1	CASTDSTGDTEAFF	TGCGCCAGCACCGATTCGACAGGGGACACTGAAGCTTTCTTT
NA	NA	TRBV5-1	TRBJ2-2	CASSQSGRMNTGELFF	TGCGCCAGCAGCCAATCCGGGAGAATGAACACCGGGGAGCTGTTTTTT
once	TRBD1	TRBV6-5	TRBJ1-1	CASVKQGASNTEAFF	TGTGCCAGCGTAAAGCAGGGGGCGTCTAACACTGAAGCTTTCTTT
few	NA	TRBV14	TRBJ2-7	CASSQQGLGYEQYF	TGTGCCAGCAGCCAGCAGGGTCTCGGGTACGAGCAGTACTTC
NA	NA	TRBV7-8	TRBJ2-6	CASSGAGANVLTF	TGTGCCAGCAGCGGGGCTGGGGCCAACGTCCTGACTTTC
NA	TRBD2	TRBV9	TRBJ2-3	CASSGQAGGSTDTQYF	TGTGCCAGCAGCGGCCAAGCGGGAGGCAGCACAGATACGCAGTATTTT
NA	NA	TRBV30	TRBJ2-7	CAWSYGEADEQYF	TGTGCCTGGAGTTACGGGGAGGCAGACGAGCAGTACTTC
few	NA	TRBV6-1	TRBJ1-5	CASSTGISNQPQHF	TGTGCCAGCAGCACAGGGATTAGCAATCAGCCCCAGCATTTT
NA	NA	TRBV18	TRBJ2-5	CASSPGREETQYF	TGTGCCAGCTCACCAGGACGAGAGGAGACCCAGTACTTC
few	TRBD2	TRBV6-1	TRBJ2-7	CASSEVSFNVGLAGHEQYF	TGTGCCAGCAGTGAAGTATCTTTCAATGTAGGACTAGCGGGCCACGAGCAGTACTTC
NA	TRBD1	TRBV7-8	TRBJ2-5	CASSLAGTGGGETQYF	TGTGCCAGCAGCTTAGCCGGGACAGGGGGGGGAGAGACCCAGTACTTC
once	NA	TRBV27	TRBJ2-2	CASSSGSGLPNTGELFF	TGTGCCAGCAGTTCCGGATCGGGACTCCCAAACACCGGGGAGCTGTTTTTT
NA	NA	TRBV29-1	TRBJ1-1	CSVDRGNTEAFF	TGCAGCGTTGATCGGGGTAACACTGAAGCTTTCTTT
NA	NA	TRBV28	TRBJ1-1	CASRDRPPVAEAFF	TGTGCCAGCAGAGACAGGCCCCCGGTGGCTGAAGCTTTCTTT
few	NA	TRBV4-3	TRBJ1-2	CASSQVSGAGYTF	TGCGCCAGCAGCCAAGTATCCGGGGCTGGCTACACCTTC
NA	TRBD2	TRBV5-4	TRBJ2-7	CASSPRGSGRVHEQYF	TGTGCCAGCAGCCCTCGCGGTAGCGGGAGGGTCCACGAGCAGTACTTC
NA	NA	TRBV4-3	TRBJ1-2	CASSQADRHLGGYTF	TGCGCCAGCAGCCAGGCAGACAGGCATCTGGGAGGCTACACCTTC
NA	NA	TRBV7-3	TRBJ2-6	CASSSRSSGANVLTF	TGTGCCAGCAGCTCGAGAAGCTCTGGGGCCAACGTCCTGACTTTC
NA	TRBD2	TRBV7-2	TRBJ2-1	CASSSLAAGGSYNEQFF	TGTGCCAGCAGCTCGTTAGCGGCGGGAGGCTCCTACAATGAGCAGTTCTTC
NA	NA	TRBV5-1	TRBJ2-7	CASSLARQGLSYEQYF	TGCGCCAGCAGCTTGGCCCGACAGGGACTCTCCTACGAGCAGTACTTC
once	TRBD2	TRBV10-3	TRBJ2-5	CATARLAERQETQYF	TGTGCCACCGCCCGACTAGCGGAAAGACAAGAGACCCAGTACTTC
NA	NA	TRBV6-5	TRBJ2-7	CASSYSVGGHEQYF	TGTGCCAGCAGTTACTCCGTAGGTGGCCACGAGCAGTACTTC
NA	TRBD2	TRBV5-1	TRBJ2-7	CASSLGSGSGEQYF	TGCGCCAGCAGCTTGGGTAGCGGGAGTGGTGAGCAGTACTTC
NA	NA	TRBV5-4	TRBJ2-3	CASSLVGTTTDTQYF	TGTGCCAGCAGCTTGGTGGGAACCACCACAGATACGCAGTATTTT
NA	NA	TRBV11-2	TRBJ1-2	CASSVLGGSIGYTF	TGTGCCAGCAGCGTTCTAGGGGGATCGATTGGCTACACCTTC